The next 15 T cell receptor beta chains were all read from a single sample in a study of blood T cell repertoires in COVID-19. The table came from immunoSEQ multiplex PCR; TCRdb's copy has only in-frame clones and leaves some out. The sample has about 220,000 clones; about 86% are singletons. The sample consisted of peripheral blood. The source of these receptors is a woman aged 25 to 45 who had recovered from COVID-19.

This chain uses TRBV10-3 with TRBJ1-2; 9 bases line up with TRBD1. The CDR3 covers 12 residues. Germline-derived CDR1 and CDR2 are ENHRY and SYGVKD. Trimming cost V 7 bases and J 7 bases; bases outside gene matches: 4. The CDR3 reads CAITGQGSGYTF. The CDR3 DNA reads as TGTGCCATCACGGGACAGGGAAGTGGCTACACCTTC.

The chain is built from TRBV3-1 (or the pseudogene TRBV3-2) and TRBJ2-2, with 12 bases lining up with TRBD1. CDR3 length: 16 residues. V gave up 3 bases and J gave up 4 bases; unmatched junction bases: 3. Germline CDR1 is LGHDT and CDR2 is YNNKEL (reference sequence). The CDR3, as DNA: TGTGCCAGCAGCCACGGGACAGGGGGCGGCACCGGGGAGCTGTTTTTT. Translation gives CASSHGTGGGTGELFF.

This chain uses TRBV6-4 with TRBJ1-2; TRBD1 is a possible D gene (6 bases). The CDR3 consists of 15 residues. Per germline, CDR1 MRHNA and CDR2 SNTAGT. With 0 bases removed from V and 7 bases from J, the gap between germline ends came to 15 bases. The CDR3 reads CASSDSPDSFSGYTF. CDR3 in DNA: TGTGCCAGCAGTGACTCTCCGGACAGTTTCTCTGGCTACACCTTC.

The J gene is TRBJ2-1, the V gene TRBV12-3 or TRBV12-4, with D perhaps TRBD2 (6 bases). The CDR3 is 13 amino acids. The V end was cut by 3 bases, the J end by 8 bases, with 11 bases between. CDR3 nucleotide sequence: TGTGCCAGCAGTTTTATCTCGGGGGATGAGCAGTTCTTC. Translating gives CASSFISGDEQFF.

CDR3 in amino acids: CATSRHSGSFNEQFF. The CDR3 region has the DNA TGTGCCACCAGCCGACATAGCGGGAGCTTTAATGAGCAGTTCTTC. V usage is TRBV15 and J usage is TRBJ2-1; 9 nucleotides agree with TRBD2. The ends lost 5 bases at V and 7 bases at J; junction bases unmatched: 9. The CDR3 runs to 15 residues. Germline loops: CDR1 LNHNV, CDR2 YYDKDF (reference sequence).

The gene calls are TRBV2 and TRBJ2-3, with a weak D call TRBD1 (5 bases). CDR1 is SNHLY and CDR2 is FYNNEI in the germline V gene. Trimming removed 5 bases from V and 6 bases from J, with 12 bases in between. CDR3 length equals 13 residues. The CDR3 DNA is TGTGCCAGCAGTCTGGGGCCTGGGGATACGCAGTATTTT. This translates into CASSLGPGDTQYF.

The CDR3 region is CASSSYPGFGNTEAFF. The DNA for the CDR3 is TGTGCCAGCAGCTCTTACCCGGGGTTCGGGAACACTGAAGCTTTCTTT. The V gene is TRBV5-5, the J gene TRBJ1-1; D gene uncertain. CDR3 length equals 16 residues. V gave up 3 bases and J gave up 1 base, with 16 bases separating them. Per the germline V gene, CDR1 is SGHKS and CDR2 is YYEKEE (reference sequence).

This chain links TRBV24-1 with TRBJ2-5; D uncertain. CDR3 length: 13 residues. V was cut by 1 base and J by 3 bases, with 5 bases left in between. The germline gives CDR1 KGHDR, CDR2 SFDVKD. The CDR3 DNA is TGTGCCACCAGTGATTTTTCTAAAGAGACCCAGTACTTC. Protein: CATSDFSKETQYF.

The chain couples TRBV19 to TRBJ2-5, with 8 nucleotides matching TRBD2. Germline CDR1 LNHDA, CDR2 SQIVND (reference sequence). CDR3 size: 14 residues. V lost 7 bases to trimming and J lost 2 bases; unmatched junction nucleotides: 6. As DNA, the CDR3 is TGTGCCAGTACCCCGGGGGGGTTACAAGAGACCCAGTACTTC. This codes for CASTPGGLQETQYF. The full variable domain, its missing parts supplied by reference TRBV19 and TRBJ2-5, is DGGITQSPKYLFRKEGQNVTLSCEQNLNHDAMYWYRQDPGQGLRLIYYSQIVNDFQKGDIAEGYSVSREKKESFPLTVTSAQKNPTAFYLCASTPGGLQETQYFGPGTRLLVL.

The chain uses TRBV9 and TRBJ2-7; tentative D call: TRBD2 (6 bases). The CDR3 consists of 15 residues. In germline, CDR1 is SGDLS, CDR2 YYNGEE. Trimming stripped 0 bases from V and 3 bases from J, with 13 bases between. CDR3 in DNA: TGTGCCAGCAGCGTAGGGGACTCGCAATTCTACGAGCAGTACTTC. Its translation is CASSVGDSQFYEQYF.

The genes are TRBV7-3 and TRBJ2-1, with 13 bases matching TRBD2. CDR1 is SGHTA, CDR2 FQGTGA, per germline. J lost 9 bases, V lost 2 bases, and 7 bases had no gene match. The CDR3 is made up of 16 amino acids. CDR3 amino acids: CASSLGTSGVQGEQFF. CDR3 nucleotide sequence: TGTGCCAGCAGCTTAGGGACTAGCGGGGTACAGGGTGAGCAGTTCTTC.

CDR3 coding DNA: TGTGCCAGCAGTGAAGAAATAGGGGCTAGCGGAGTCAATGAGCAGTTCTTC. It encodes CASSEEIGASGVNEQFF. This chain connects TRBV6-1 to TRBJ2-1; 7 nucleotides match TRBD2. Trimming cost V 1 base and J 6 bases; bases outside gene matches: 12. This CDR3 is 17 amino acids long. Germline CDR1 MNHNS, CDR2 SASEGT.

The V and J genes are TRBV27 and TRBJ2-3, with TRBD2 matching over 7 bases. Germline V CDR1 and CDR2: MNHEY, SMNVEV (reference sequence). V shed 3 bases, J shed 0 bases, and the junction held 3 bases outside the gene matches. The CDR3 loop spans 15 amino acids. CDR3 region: CASSLWTRSTDTQYF. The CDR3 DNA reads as TGTGCCAGCAGTTTGTGGACTAGGAGCACAGATACGCAGTATTTT.

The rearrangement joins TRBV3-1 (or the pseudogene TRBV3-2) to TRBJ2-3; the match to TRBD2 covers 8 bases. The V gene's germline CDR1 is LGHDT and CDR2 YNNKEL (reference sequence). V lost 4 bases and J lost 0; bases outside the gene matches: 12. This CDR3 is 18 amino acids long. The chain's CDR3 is CASSPSFASGLSTDTQYF. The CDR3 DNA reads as TGTGCCAGCAGCCCCTCCTTTGCTAGCGGGCTAAGCACAGATACGCAGTATTTT.

The CDR3 coding sequence is TGTGCCAGCGGGGGGATATCAGCGGCAACAGATACGCAGTATTTT. Protein product: CASGGISAATDTQYF. The chain is built from TRBV2 and TRBJ2-3; the D gene is possibly TRBD2 (6 bases). The CDR3 spans 15 residues. The V gene's germline CDR1 is SNHLY and CDR2 FYNNEI. The ends were cut back, 8 bases at V and 3 bases at J, with 18 bases in the middle.